This TCR beta chain was found in a study of cytomegalovirus exposure and HLA in healthy donors. Method: immunoSEQ multiplex PCR; TCRdb's copy keeps in-frame clones and lacks some. The sample holds under 200,000 clones, about 86% seen once. The CDR3 length is 16 residues. CDR1 and CDR2 from the germline V gene are MNHEY and SVGAGI. The V end lost 2 bases, the J end lost 5 bases, and 19 bases lay between the germline ends. From the roughly 110-subject validation cohort, which was separate from the roughly 630-subject first cohort, the donors were drawn. This clonotype was sampled from a woman between 18 and 29 years old in good health and CMV-seronegative. The specimen sequenced was PBMCs. The V gene is TRBV6-5, the J gene TRBJ2-7; possibly TRBD2 for D (7 bases). CDR3 nucleotide sequence: TGTGCCAGCAGTTACGGACGGGGGGCGTTGGTAAACGAGCAGTACTTC. Translating gives CASSYGRGALVNEQYF.